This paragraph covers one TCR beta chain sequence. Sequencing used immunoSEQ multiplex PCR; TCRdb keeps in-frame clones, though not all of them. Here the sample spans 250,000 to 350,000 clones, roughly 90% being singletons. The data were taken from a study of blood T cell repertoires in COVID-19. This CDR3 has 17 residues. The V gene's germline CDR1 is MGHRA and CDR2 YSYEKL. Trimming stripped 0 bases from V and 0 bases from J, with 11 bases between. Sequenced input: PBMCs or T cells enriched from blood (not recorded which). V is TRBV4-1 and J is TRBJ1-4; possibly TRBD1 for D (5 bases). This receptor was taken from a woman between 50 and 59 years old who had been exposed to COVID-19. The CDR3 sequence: CASSQDPTGATNEKLFF. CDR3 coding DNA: TGCGCCAGCAGCCAAGACCCGACGGGGGCAACTAATGAAAAACTGTTTTTT.